This T cell receptor beta chain was sequenced during a study of shared clonotypes between healthy human individuals. The CDR3 length is 17 residues. J gave up 7 bases and V 0 bases, and 6 bases lay outside the gene matches. From germline, CDR1 is SGHTA and CDR2 FQGNSA. Some clones are missing from TCRdb's copy, which holds only in-frame ones; the method was immunoSEQ multiplex PCR. There are about 2.4 million clones in the sample; roughly nine tenths occur only once, and about 0.13% lies in the top ten. The sequence was obtained from a man between 18 and 29 years old in good health. The chain links TRBV7-2 to TRBJ2-2, with TRBD2 identical over 12 bases. Sequencing was done on a sample of naive CD4+ T cells sorted from blood. Regarding subset: CD45RA+ positively selected. The CDR3 DNA sequence: TGTGCCAGCAGCTTAGCGCTAGCGGGAGGGCCGGGCGGGGAGCTGTTTTTT. It translates to CASSLALAGGPGGELFF.